The present T cell receptor (beta chain) was sequenced within a study of blood T cell repertoires in COVID-19. At the level of the study: From the United States, Italy and Spain came samples of acute and convalescent COVID-19. T cells, B-cell-depleted T cells, or PBMCs provided the cDNA or gDNA that served as material.

The ends lost 8 bases at V and 2 bases at J; junction bases unmatched: 5. The germline V gene encodes CDR1 MNHEY and CDR2 SVGAGI. This CDR3 has 13 residues. Authors' data handling: Estimates of nucleated cell counts were drawn from the amplification of reference gene primers. Method: immunoSEQ multiplex PCR; TCRdb's copy keeps in-frame clones and lacks some. D and trimming were read from the DNA, whereas the V and J calls and clone size are those reported in that table. There are fewer than 350,000 clones in the sample; roughly 80% occur only once, and 4.1% lies in the top ten. The TCR was taken from a woman in her forties or fifties with active or convalescent COVID-19. The specimen was peripheral blood. The V gene is TRBV6-5, the J gene TRBJ2-5; TRBD2 agrees at 7 bases. The chain's CDR3 is CASAREWQETQYF. Written as DNA, the CDR3 is TGTGCCAGCGCGCGGGAGTGGCAAGAGACCCAGTACTTC.